This is a list of T cell receptor beta chains from one sample in a study of blood T cells in healthy people across ages. TCRdb reanalysed the 5' RACE reads using MiXCR and keeps one entry per CDR3 protein. The sample lists 1.5 million or so distinct CDR3 sequences, about 45% occurring once. Sample: blood. The receptors come from a woman younger than 35 in good health. Both conserved end residues are trimmed from each CDR3. Each record gives: D gene, J gene, V gene, CDR3 protein. D genes are given only for firm matches.

. TRBJ1-2 TRBV29-1 SVEVRDGDYGYT
TRBD1 TRBJ2-3 TRBV10-3 AINKRQGVTDTQY
TRBD2 . TRBV28 ASSDGRGGEQY
. TRBJ2-7 TRBV29-1 SVGVSAYEQY
TRBD1 TRBJ1-1 TRBV13 ASSPRGQGFLGTEAF
TRBD1 TRBJ1-4 TRBV5-1 ASSPSQGAGEKLF
. TRBJ2-2 TRBV6-2/TRBV6-3 ASQPRGRNTGELF
. TRBJ2-3 TRBV7-2 ASSLKGTPSSTDTQY
. TRBJ1-2 TRBV10-3 AISAQGRFKAPNYGYT
. . TRBV20-1 SATEGSYEQY
. TRBJ1-2 TRBV6-2/TRBV6-3 ASSYAGAESNYGYT
. TRBJ1-2 TRBV19 ASRRRLYGYT
TRBD1 TRBJ2-3 TRBV5-1 ASSLGTGGVSSTDTQY
. TRBJ2-6 TRBV27 ASSLTRGSSGANVLT
TRBD1 TRBJ2-1 TRBV4-2 ASSQVFRWTGSSYEQF
. TRBJ2-4 TRBV6-5 TSSYDGLPIEQY
. TRBJ1-1 TRBV28 ASRAPTNTEAF
. TRBJ1-1 TRBV7-9 ASSLVGRGSTEAF
. TRBJ2-1 TRBV5-6 ASSLVLGDNEQF
. TRBJ2-7 TRBV6-2/TRBV6-3 ASSLPTSASSYEQY
TRBD2 TRBJ2-7 TRBV7-9 ASSPPLLADNEQY
. TRBJ2-3 TRBV6-1 ASSERDGGNTQY
TRBD1 TRBJ1-2 TRBV4-1 ASSLGTGTCGYT
. TRBJ2-3 TRBV12-3/TRBV12-4 ASSGDVVSADTQY
. TRBJ2-5 TRBV12-3/TRBV12-4 ASSFGGTVKEY
. TRBJ1-1 TRBV12-3/TRBV12-4 ASSLARDSWAEAF
. TRBJ2-7 TRBV19 ASSITNEQY
. TRBJ1-2 TRBV10-3 AISESVRGFAGYT
. TRBJ2-7 TRBV7-8 ASSFRRTVTYEQY
. TRBJ2-3 TRBV3-1 ASSQSYPGTADTQY
TRBD2 TRBJ2-6 TRBV29-1 SELAGEGSGANVLT
TRBD1 TRBJ2-1 TRBV7-2 ASSSRRTGTDEQF
. TRBJ1-5 TRBV7-2 ASSLGSGRANQPQH
TRBD1 TRBJ2-2 TRBV4-3 ASSHPPRTSGTGGLMSTGELF
. TRBJ2-3 TRBV24-1 ATSPEGTDTQY
TRBD1 TRBJ1-1 TRBV12-3/TRBV12-4 ASTAGQTNTEAF